The 23 T cell receptor beta chains listed next were all sequenced from one sample in a study of cytomegalovirus exposure and HLA in healthy donors (dated by TCRdb to the late 2010s). Libraries were prepared through the immunoSEQ multiplex PCR assay. For the multiplex PCR, a mixture combining 60 forward primers for TCR Vbeta segments and 13 reverse primers for TCR Jbeta segments was used. TCRdb carries this immuneACCESS record with in-frame sequences only. Its versions omit some clonotypes, under half of them owing to an unresolved V gene in the studies checked, with the rest unexplained. Here the sample has about 160,000 clones; 70% to 90% occur a single time. Approximately 2.4% of the sample is taken by the ten largest. The sample taken for sequencing was PBMCs. Receptors were obtained from a male donor in good health and CMV-seronegative.

This sequence joins TRBV14 and TRBJ2-3; TRBD2 agrees at 11 bases. In germline, CDR1 is SGHDN, CDR2 FVKESK. The CDR3 sequence is 16 residues long. After removal of 5 bases from V and 0 bases from J, the junction contained 4 bases not matched to a gene. The CDR3 here is CASSYGTSGSTDTQYF. CDR3 sequence (DNA): TGTGCCAGCAGCTATGGGACTAGCGGTAGCACAGATACGCAGTATTTT. The full variable domain, its missing parts supplied by reference TRBV14 and TRBJ2-3, is EAGVTQFPSHSVIEKGQTVTLRCDPISGHDNLYWYRRVMGKEIKFLLHFVKESKQDESGMPNNRFLAERTGGTYSTLKVQPAELEDSGVYFCASSYGTSGSTDTQYFGPGTRLTVL.

The gene calls are TRBV5-1 and TRBJ2-1; 7 bases match TRBD1. V dropped 1 base and J dropped 5; count of bases not matched to a gene: 6. The length of the CDR3 is 15 residues. CDR1 and CDR2 (germline): SGHRS, YFSETQ. The CDR3 DNA reads as TGCGCCAGCAGCTTGCCCCGGGACAGCCACAATGAGCAGTTCTTC. It yields the protein CASSLPRDSHNEQFF.

The rearrangement uses TRBV4-1 and TRBJ1-2; D is unclear. The CDR3 has 15 residues. Trimming stripped 0 bases from V and 4 bases from J, with 12 bases between. Germline-derived CDR1 and CDR2 are MGHRA and YSYEKL. The CDR3 coding sequence is TGCGCCAGCAGCCAAGATGGGGTCGAGGGCTATGGCTACACCTTC. Translated: CASSQDGVEGYGYTF.

The rearrangement uses TRBV12-5 and TRBJ2-3; 14 bases are shared with TRBD2. The CDR3 spans 18 residues. Germline V gene sequence: CDR1 LGHNT, CDR2 FRNRAP. V lost 2 bases, J lost 2 bases, and 6 bases stayed unmatched. The CDR3 protein is CASGLSRLAGGDTDTQYF. DNA for the CDR3: TGTGCTAGTGGTTTGTCGAGACTAGCGGGAGGGGACACAGATACGCAGTATTTT. The variable domain in full, with the rest retrieved from reference TRBV12-5 and TRBJ2-3, is DARVTQTPRHKVTEMGQEVTMRCQPILGHNTVFWYRQTMMQGLELLAYFRNRAPLDDSGMPKDRFSAEMPDATLATLKIQPSEPRDSAVYFCASGLSRLAGGDTDTQYFGPGTRLTVL.

The chain has TRBV2 and TRBJ2-3; a weak D match, TRBD1 (6 bases). Trimming stripped 4 bases from V and 6 bases from J, with 14 bases between. The CDR3 runs 14 residues. Germline assignment: CDR1 SNHLY and CDR2 FYNNEI. DNA for the CDR3: TGTGCCAGCAGTGTCAGGGGAATATTGGATACGCAGTATTTT. Encoded protein: CASSVRGILDTQYF.

This chain connects TRBV28 to TRBJ1-2; 10 nucleotides align to TRBD1. CDR3 length: 15 residues. V shed 3 bases and J 8 bases; nucleotides not matched to a gene: 9. Germline assignment: CDR1 MDHEN and CDR2 SYDVKM. CDR3 loop: CASSFQATGGDGYTF. CDR3 DNA sequence: TGTGCCAGCAGTTTTCAAGCGACAGGGGGCGACGGCTACACCTTC.

The gene calls are TRBV5-1 and TRBJ1-3, with 9 bases matching TRBD1. CDR1 is SGHRS and CDR2 is YFSETQ in the germline V gene. The trim removed 4 bases at V and 7 bases at J, leaving 6 bases unmatched. CDR3 length: 14 amino acids. CDR3 amino acids: CASSPDRGSNTIYF. The CDR3 DNA is TGCGCCAGCAGCCCGGACAGGGGCTCTAACACCATATATTTT.

The chain couples TRBV5-5 to TRBJ2-7; TRBD2 matches at 8 bases. Germline V CDR1 and CDR2: SGHKS, YYEKEE (reference sequence). The CDR3 has 15 residues. Trimming cost V 0 bases and J 6 bases; bases outside gene matches: 8. For the CDR3, the DNA is TGTGCCAGCAGCTTGGACGGGACTAGTTCGGGCGAGCAGTACTTC. Translated, it gives CASSLDGTSSGEQYF.

The rearrangement uses TRBV27 and TRBJ1-4; TRBD1 agrees at 8 bases. After removal of 5 bases from V and 5 bases from J, the junction contained 4 bases not matched to a gene. CDR1 and CDR2 from the germline V gene are MNHEY and SMNVEV (reference sequence). The CDR3 extends over 14 amino acids. DNA of the CDR3: TGTGCCAGCAGTGTCCGGACAGGGAATGAAAAACTGTTTTTT. The encoded protein is CASSVRTGNEKLFF.

The chain uses TRBV10-3 and TRBJ2-5, with 10 positions matching TRBD1. The CDR3 contains 14 residues. Germline CDR1 and CDR2: ENHRY and SYGVKD. The V segment lost 10 bases and the J segment 5 bases; nucleotides outside the gene matches: 10. The CDR3 DNA is TGTGCCAGTCGCGGGACAGGGGATTCCGAGACCCAGTACTTC. Translation: CASRGTGDSETQYF.

This sequence joins TRBV5-6 and TRBJ1-1, with TRBD1 identical over 7 bases. V lost 4 bases, J lost 1 base, and 13 bases stayed unmatched. The V gene's germline CDR1 is SGHDT and CDR2 YYEEEE. This CDR3 is built from 17 residues. CDR3 residues: CASSPTHWTGANTEAFF. The CDR3 DNA follows: TGTGCCAGCAGCCCGACCCATTGGACAGGAGCGAACACTGAAGCTTTCTTT.

The chain joins TRBV10-3 to TRBJ2-1; 9 bases map to TRBD2. After removal of 2 bases from V and 0 bases from J, the junction contained 5 bases not matched to a gene. CDR3 size: 17 residues. The germline V gene has CDR1 ENHRY and CDR2 SYGVKD. In DNA, the CDR3 is TGTGCCATCAGTGAGCCTAGCGGGGAACACTCCTACAATGAGCAGTTCTTC. Translated, it gives CAISEPSGEHSYNEQFF.

This clone was detected once. The CDR3 loop is CASRDQGRQQFF. CDR3 in DNA: TGTGCCAGCAGAGACCAGGGTCGCCAACAGTTCTTC. The V gene is TRBV28, the J gene TRBJ2-1, with D perhaps matching TRBD1 (5 bases). The germline CDR1 and CDR2 sequences are MDHEN and SYDVKM. The CDR3 totals 12 residues. V was clipped by 6 bases and J by 13 bases, with 16 bases between them.

This chain uses TRBV10-3 with TRBJ1-3, with 7 bases aligning to TRBD1. This CDR3 contains 14 residues. Trimming at V came to 7 bases and at J to 4 bases, leaving 7 bases not matched to a gene. CDR1 is ENHRY, CDR2 SYGVKD, per germline. CDR3 nucleotides: TGTGCCATCAAGACAGGGATCGACGGAAACACCATATATTTT. Protein: CAIKTGIDGNTIYF.

The chain joins TRBV9 to TRBJ2-1, with 12 nucleotides matching TRBD2. Germline loops: CDR1 SGDLS, CDR2 YYNGEE. J gave up 7 bases and V 3 bases, and 5 bases lay outside the gene matches. CDR3 length equals 15 residues. The CDR3 nucleotides read TGTGCCAGCAGCGAACTAGCGGGAGGAATGAATGAGCAGTTCTTC. It codes for CASSELAGGMNEQFF.

V gene TRBV18 combines with J gene TRBJ2-1; maybe TRBD1 (5 bases). V dropped 1 base and J dropped 7 bases, with 8 bases sitting between them. In germline, CDR1 is KGHSH, CDR2 LQKENI. The CDR3 runs to 13 residues. The CDR3 loop is CASSPLKGNEQFF. CDR3 DNA sequence: TGTGCCAGCTCACCACTGAAGGGGAATGAGCAGTTCTTC.

The chain recombines TRBV5-1 with TRBJ2-6; 8 bases line up with TRBD1. J gave up 1 base and V 4 bases, and 10 bases lay outside the gene matches. CDR1 SGHRS and CDR2 YFSETQ come from the germline V gene. CDR3 length: 18 amino acids. This CDR3 is CASSLRTGSGSGANVLTF. The DNA of the CDR3 is TGCGCCAGCAGCCTCAGGACAGGGTCGGGTTCTGGGGCCAACGTCCTGACTTTC.

The rearrangement joins TRBV5-4 to TRBJ2-3; the match to TRBD2 covers 9 bases. V lost 1 base to trimming and J lost 3 bases; unmatched junction nucleotides: 0. In germline, CDR1 is SGHNT, CDR2 YYREEE (reference sequence). The CDR3 spans 14 residues. For the CDR3, the DNA is TGTGCCAGCAGCTTGACTAGCGGGACAGATACGCAGTATTTT. This sequence encodes CASSLTSGTDTQYF.

This clone appeared a few times. This chain uses TRBV4-1 with TRBJ2-7; D is possibly TRBD2 (5 bases). CDR3 length: 15 amino acids. Germline CDR1 reads MGHRA; CDR2 reads YSYEKL. Between the trimmed V and J ends, which lost 0 bases and 3 bases, there was a span of 12 bases. The CDR3 bases are TGCGCCAGCAGCCAAGATGGAGGTGCAATCTACGAGCAGTACTTC. Translated: CASSQDGGAIYEQYF.

The table lists this clone with a count of one. This chain links TRBV6-1 with TRBJ1-3; D gene ambiguous. In germline, CDR1 is MNHNS, CDR2 SASEGT. The CDR3 covers 13 residues. The V end lost 2 bases, the J end lost 1 base, and 3 bases lay between the germline ends. This CDR3 is CASSERSGNTIYF. In nucleotides, the CDR3 is TGTGCCAGCAGTGAACGGTCTGGAAACACCATATATTTT.

This chain links TRBV5-1 with TRBJ2-2; D might be TRBD2 (6 bases). Germline-derived CDR1 and CDR2 are SGHRS and YFSETQ. This CDR3 region has 17 residues. V was pared by 1 base and J by 4 bases, with 17 bases between. The CDR3 here is CASSLYSGVGGTGELFF. The CDR3 DNA reads TGCGCCAGCAGCTTGTATTCGGGCGTCGGGGGCACCGGGGAGCTGTTTTTT.

This rearrangement joins TRBV6-1 to TRBJ2-5; 9 nucleotides line up with TRBD2. Germline V gene lookup returns CDR1 MNHNS and CDR2 SASEGT. The junction had 9 bases not matched to a gene; V was cut back by 2 bases and J by 5 bases. This CDR3 region has 16 residues. The CDR3 nucleotides are TGTGCCAGCAGTGAAAGAGAGGTAGCGGGGGAGGAGACCCAGTACTTC. As protein: CASSEREVAGEETQYF.

This clone showed up just a few times. This rearrangement joins TRBV7-6 to TRBJ1-6; TRBD1 is a possible D gene (5 bases). Per the germline V gene, CDR1 is SGHVS and CDR2 is FNYEAQ. V gave up 4 bases and J gave up 0 bases, with 10 bases separating them. This CDR3 is built from 16 residues. The CDR3 reads CASSSDTGSYNSPLHF. CDR3 coding DNA: TGTGCCAGCAGCTCCGATACAGGCTCCTATAATTCACCCCTCCACTTT.